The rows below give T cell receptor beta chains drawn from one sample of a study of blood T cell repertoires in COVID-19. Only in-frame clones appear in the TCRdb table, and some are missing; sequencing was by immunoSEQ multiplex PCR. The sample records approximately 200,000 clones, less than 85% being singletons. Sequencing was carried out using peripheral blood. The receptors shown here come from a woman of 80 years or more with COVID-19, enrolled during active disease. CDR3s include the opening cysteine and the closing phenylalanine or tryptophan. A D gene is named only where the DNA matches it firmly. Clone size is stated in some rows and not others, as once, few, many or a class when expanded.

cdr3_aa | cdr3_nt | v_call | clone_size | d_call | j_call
CASSVAGGSYNEQFF | TGTGCCAGCAGCGTAGCGGGGGGCTCCTACAATGAGCAGTTCTTC | TRBV9 | NA | TRBD2 | TRBJ2-1
CASSETGRQGPQHF | TGTGCCAGCAGTGAGACGGGTCGGCAAGGGCCCCAGCATTTT | TRBV2 | NA | NA | TRBJ1-5
CASSREGFEQYF | TGTGCCAGCAGTCGGGAGGGTTTCGAGCAGTACTTC | TRBV27 | NA | TRBD2 | TRBJ2-7
CASSFRTGDDYGYTF | TGTGCCAGCTCATTCCGGACAGGGGACGACTATGGCTACACCTTC | TRBV18 | NA | TRBD1 | TRBJ1-2
CATSRDAGSGELFF | TGTGCCACCAGCAGAGACGCGGGGTCCGGGGAGCTGTTTTTT | TRBV15 | NA | NA | TRBJ2-2
CATQGQGQGYTF | TGTGCCACCCAGGGACAGGGGCAGGGCTACACCTTC | TRBV2 | NA | TRBD1 | TRBJ1-2
CASSLQGANEQFF | TGTGCCAGCAGCCTTCAGGGGGCAAATGAGCAGTTCTTC | TRBV3-1/TRBV3-2 | NA | TRBD1 | TRBJ2-1
CASSQELTPGFGGYTF | TGTGCCAGCAGCCAAGAACTTACCCCCGGGTTTGGTGGCTACACCTTC | TRBV4-2 | NA | NA | TRBJ1-2
CASSFSTGVRSNQPQHF | TGTGCCAGCAGTTTCTCGACAGGGGTAAGGAGCAATCAGCCCCAGCATTTT | TRBV28 | NA | TRBD1 | TRBJ1-5
CASSLDRVGYTF | TGTGCCAGCAGCTTAGACCGGGTGGGCTACACCTTC | TRBV7-2 | once | NA | TRBJ1-2
CASSQDQETQYF | TGTGCCAGCAGCCAGGACCAAGAGACCCAGTACTTC | TRBV2 | NA | NA | TRBJ2-5
CASSLAIGLAGGTSYEQYF | TGCGCCAGCAGCTTGGCTATCGGACTAGCGGGAGGGACGTCCTACGAGCAGTACTTC | TRBV5-1 | NA | TRBD2 | TRBJ2-7
CASTPGPLYTGELFF | TGTGCCAGCACCCCAGGGCCCCTTTACACCGGGGAGCTGTTTTTT | TRBV6-5 | NA | NA | TRBJ2-2
CASSREGQNNQPQHF | TGTGCCAGCAGCAGAGAGGGACAGAACAATCAGCCCCAGCATTTT | TRBV7-9 | NA | TRBD1 | TRBJ1-5
CASTSRTRALAKNIQYF | TGTGCCAGTACCTCCCGGACGAGGGCCCTAGCCAAAAACATTCAGTACTTC | TRBV19 | NA | NA | TRBJ2-4
CASSLAGETQYF | TGCGCCAGCAGCTTGGCGGGTGAGACCCAGTACTTC | TRBV5-1 | NA | NA | TRBJ2-5
CASTSGRQPQHF | TGTGCCAGCACCTCAGGGCGACAGCCCCAGCATTTT | TRBV6-5 | NA | NA | TRBJ1-5
CASSLAQPYGYTF | TGTGCCAGCAGCTTAGCACAACCCTATGGCTACACCTTC | TRBV7-2 | NA | NA | TRBJ1-2
CASSLGAAGINEQYF | TGTGCCAGCAGCTTAGGGGCCGCCGGGATCAACGAGCAGTACTTC | TRBV7-8 | NA | NA | TRBJ2-7
CASSHKRGSGEFDTGELFF | TGCGCCAGCAGCCACAAAAGGGGTAGCGGGGAGTTCGACACCGGGGAGCTGTTTTTT | TRBV5-1 | once | TRBD2 | TRBJ2-2
CASSLQTGEVYGYTF | TGTGCCAGCTCATTACAGACAGGGGAGGTCTATGGCTACACCTTC | TRBV18 | once | TRBD1 | TRBJ1-2
CASTQNRGPQETQYF | TGTGCCAGTACCCAAAACAGGGGGCCCCAAGAGACCCAGTACTTC | TRBV19 | NA | TRBD1 | TRBJ2-5
CASSEGIVSSQPQHF | TGTGCCAGCAGTGAAGGAATCGTCTCAAGCCAGCCCCAGCATTTT | TRBV6-1 | NA | NA | TRBJ1-5
CASSLRHPDNEQFF | TGTGCCAGCAGCCTTCGTCACCCGGACAATGAGCAGTTCTTC | TRBV14 | NA | NA | TRBJ2-1
CASSLTGTSGTEQFF | TGCGCCAGCAGCTTGACCGGGACTAGCGGGACCGAGCAGTTCTTC | TRBV5-1 | NA | TRBD2 | TRBJ2-1
CASGRRVPSGGELFF | TGTGCCAGTGGGCGCAGGGTTCCCTCTGGCGGGGAGCTGTTTTTT | TRBV6-5 | NA | NA | TRBJ2-2
CASSVDPDYTGELFF | TGTGCCAGCAGCGTAGACCCAGACTACACCGGGGAGCTGTTTTTT | TRBV9 | NA | NA | TRBJ2-2
CASSEYGQEGHF | TGTGCCAGCAGTGAATACGGACAGGAGGGGCACTTT | TRBV6-1 | NA | TRBD1 | TRBJ1-6
CASSYFGQGRSPLHF | TGTGCCAGCAGTTACTTTGGCCAGGGGCGTTCACCCCTCCACTTT | TRBV6-6 | NA | NA | TRBJ1-6
CASREQGPGELFF | TGTGCCAGCAGGGAACAGGGGCCCGGGGAGCTGTTTTTT | TRBV12-3/TRBV12-4 | once | TRBD1 | TRBJ2-2
CASSSYSSDREAFF | TGTGCCAGCAGCTCCTATTCTTCGGACAGAGAAGCTTTCTTT | TRBV5-6 | NA | NA | TRBJ1-1
CASSTGDLDSYEQYF | TGCGCCAGCAGCACCGGGGACTTAGACTCCTACGAGCAGTACTTC | TRBV5-1 | NA | NA | TRBJ2-7
CASSRQDMQETQYF | TGTGCCAGCAGTCGTCAGGACATGCAAGAGACCCAGTACTTC | TRBV6-5 | NA | NA | TRBJ2-5
CASSLALGGETQYF | TGCGCCAGCAGCTTGGCTCTAGGAGGAGAGACCCAGTACTTC | TRBV5-1 | NA | NA | TRBJ2-5